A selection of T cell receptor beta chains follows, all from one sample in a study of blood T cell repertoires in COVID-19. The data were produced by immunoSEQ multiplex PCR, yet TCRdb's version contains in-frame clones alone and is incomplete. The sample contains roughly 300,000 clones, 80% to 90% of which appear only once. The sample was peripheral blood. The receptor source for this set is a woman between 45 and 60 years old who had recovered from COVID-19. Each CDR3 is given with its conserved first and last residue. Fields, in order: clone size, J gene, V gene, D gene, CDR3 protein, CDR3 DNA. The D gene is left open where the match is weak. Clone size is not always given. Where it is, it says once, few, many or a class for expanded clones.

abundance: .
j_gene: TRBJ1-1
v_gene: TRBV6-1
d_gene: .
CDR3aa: CASSERSGNTEAFF
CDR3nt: TGTGCCAGCAGTGAACGGTCAGGGAACACTGAAGCTTTCTTT

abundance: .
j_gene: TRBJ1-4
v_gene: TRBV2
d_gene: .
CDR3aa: CASSALTTNEKLFF
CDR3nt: TGTGCCAGCAGTGCCCTAACAACTAATGAAAAACTGTTTTTT

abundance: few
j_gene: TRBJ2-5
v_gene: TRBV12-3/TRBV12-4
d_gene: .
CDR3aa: CASSISRETQYF
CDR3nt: TGTGCCAGCAGCATATCTAGGGAGACCCAGTACTTC

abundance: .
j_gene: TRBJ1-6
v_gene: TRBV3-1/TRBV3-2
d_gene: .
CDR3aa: CASSQDRVSPLHF
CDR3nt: TGTGCCAGCAGCCAAGATCGGGTATCACCCCTCCACTTT

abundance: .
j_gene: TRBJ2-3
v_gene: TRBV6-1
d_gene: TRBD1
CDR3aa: CASSDGQGIDTQYF
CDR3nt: TGTGCCAGCAGTGACGGACAGGGGATAGATACGCAGTATTTT

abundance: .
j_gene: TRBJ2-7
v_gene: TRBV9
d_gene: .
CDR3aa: CASTKSGDSYEQYF
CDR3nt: TGTGCCAGCACAAAGTCGGGAGATTCCTACGAGCAGTACTTC

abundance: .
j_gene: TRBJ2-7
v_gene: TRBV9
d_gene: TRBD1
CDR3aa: CASSVAGTGTYEQYF
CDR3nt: TGTGCCAGCAGCGTAGCGGGGACAGGAACCTACGAGCAGTACTTC

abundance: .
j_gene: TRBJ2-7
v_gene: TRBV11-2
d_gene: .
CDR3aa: CASSLVSRGYEQYF
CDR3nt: TGTGCCAGCAGCTTAGTTTCCCGAGGCTACGAGCAGTACTTC

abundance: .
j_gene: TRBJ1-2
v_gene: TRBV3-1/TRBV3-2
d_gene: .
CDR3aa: CASSQEALGQSYGYTF
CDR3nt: TGTGCCAGCAGCCAAGAAGCCCTGGGGCAGAGCTATGGCTACACCTTC

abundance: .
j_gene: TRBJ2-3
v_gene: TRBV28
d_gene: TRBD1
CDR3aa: CASNPTGHTDTQYF
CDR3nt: TGTGCCAGCAACCCGACAGGGCACACAGATACGCAGTATTTT

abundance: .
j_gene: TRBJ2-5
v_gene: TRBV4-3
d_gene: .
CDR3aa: CASSQGTAPGETQYF
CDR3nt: TGCGCCAGCAGCCAAGGGACAGCGCCAGGGGAGACCCAGTACTTC

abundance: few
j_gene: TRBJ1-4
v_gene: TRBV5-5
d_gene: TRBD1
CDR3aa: CASSISGQSNEKLFF
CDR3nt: TGTGCCAGCAGCATCTCGGGACAGTCTAATGAAAAACTGTTTTTT

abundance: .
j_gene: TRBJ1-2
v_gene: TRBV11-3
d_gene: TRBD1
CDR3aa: CASSLTGGRGYTF
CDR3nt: TGTGCCAGCAGCTTGACAGGGGGACGGGGCTACACCTTC

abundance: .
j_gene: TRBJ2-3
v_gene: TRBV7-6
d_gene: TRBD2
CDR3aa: CASSLVGLAGGSDTQYF
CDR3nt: TGTGCCAGCAGCTTAGTGGGACTAGCGGGTGGGTCAGATACGCAGTATTTT

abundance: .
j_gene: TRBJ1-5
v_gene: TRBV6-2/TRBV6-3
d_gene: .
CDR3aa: CASSATGNQPQHF
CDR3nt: TGTGCCAGCAGTGCGACAGGTAATCAGCCCCAGCATTTT

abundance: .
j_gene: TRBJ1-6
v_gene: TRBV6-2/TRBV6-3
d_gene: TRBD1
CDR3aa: CASSYGGQGQSPLHF
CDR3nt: TGTGCCAGCAGTTACGGCGGACAGGGACAATCACCCCTCCACTTT

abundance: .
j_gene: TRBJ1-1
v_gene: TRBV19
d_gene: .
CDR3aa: CASTSRRDRRVTEAFF
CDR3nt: TGTGCCAGTACCTCACGGCGGGATAGGAGGGTCACTGAAGCTTTCTTT

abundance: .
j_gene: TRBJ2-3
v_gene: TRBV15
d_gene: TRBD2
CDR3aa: CATSRAEAGGPDTQYF
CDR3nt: TGTGCCACCAGCAGAGCGGAAGCGGGGGGGCCAGATACGCAGTATTTT

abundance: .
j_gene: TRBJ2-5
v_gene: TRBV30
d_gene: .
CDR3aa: CAWGRQVQGWTQYF
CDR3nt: TGTGCCTGGGGACGACAGGTCCAAGGTTGGACCCAGTACTTC

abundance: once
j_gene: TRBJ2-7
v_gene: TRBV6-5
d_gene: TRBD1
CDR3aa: CASSSLRTGLYEQYF
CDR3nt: TGTGCCAGCAGTTCCCTAAGGACAGGCCTCTACGAGCAGTACTTC

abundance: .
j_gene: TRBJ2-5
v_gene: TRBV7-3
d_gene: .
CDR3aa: CASSLTGGAAGETQYF
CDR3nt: TGTGCCAGCAGCTTAACCGGTGGGGCGGCGGGGGAGACCCAGTACTTC

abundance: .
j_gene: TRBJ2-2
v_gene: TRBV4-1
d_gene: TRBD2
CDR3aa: CASSQMGLALPGELFF
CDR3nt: TGCGCCAGCAGCCAAATGGGACTAGCGTTGCCCGGGGAGCTGTTTTTT

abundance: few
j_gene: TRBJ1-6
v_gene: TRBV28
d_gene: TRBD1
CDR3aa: CASSLADRNNSPLHF
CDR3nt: TGTGCCAGCAGTTTAGCGGACAGGAATAATTCACCCCTCCACTTT

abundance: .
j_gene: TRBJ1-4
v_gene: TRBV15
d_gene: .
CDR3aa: CATSPHGALTNEKLFF
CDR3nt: TGTGCCACCAGCCCACATGGGGCCTTGACTAATGAAAAACTGTTTTTT

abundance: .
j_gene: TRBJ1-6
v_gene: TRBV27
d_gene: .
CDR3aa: CASSPDRTKNSPLHF
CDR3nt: TGTGCCAGCAGTCCCGACAGAACAAAAAATTCACCCCTCCACTTT

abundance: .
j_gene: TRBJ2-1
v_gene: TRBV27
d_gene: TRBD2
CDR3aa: CASSSGYRLAGGQNEQFF
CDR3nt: TGTGCCAGCAGTTCCGGCTATAGACTAGCGGGGGGGCAGAATGAGCAGTTCTTC

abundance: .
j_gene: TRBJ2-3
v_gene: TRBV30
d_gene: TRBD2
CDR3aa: CAWIPRLAGADTQYF
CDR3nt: TGTGCCTGGATCCCACGACTAGCGGGGGCAGATACGCAGTATTTT